In this sample, the clone carrying this TCR beta chain turned up once. This specimen comes from a study of blood T cell repertoires in COVID-19. Trimming left V 0 bases short and J 5 bases short, with 8 bases between. Per germline, CDR1 LGHNA and CDR2 YSLEER. CDR3 size: 14 residues. Generated by immunoSEQ multiplex PCR, the TCRdb table keeps only in-frame clones and is missing some. Of about 15,000 clones in the sample, around 90% were seen once. The chain is built from TRBV4-3 and TRBJ2-1; no clear D gene. The clonotype comes from a woman in her seventies in a cohort sampled during active or convalescent COVID-19. Sequencing used peripheral blood. CDR3 DNA: TGCGCCAGCAGCCAAGATCGTAAAAACAATGAGCAGTTCTTC. Encoded protein: CASSQDRKNNEQFF.